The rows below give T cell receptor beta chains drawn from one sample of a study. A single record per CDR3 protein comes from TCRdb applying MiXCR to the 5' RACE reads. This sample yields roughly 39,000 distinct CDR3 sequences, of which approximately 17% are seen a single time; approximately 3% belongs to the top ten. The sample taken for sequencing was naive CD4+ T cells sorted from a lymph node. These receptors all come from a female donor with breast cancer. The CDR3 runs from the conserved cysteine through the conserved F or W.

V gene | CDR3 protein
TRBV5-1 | CASSLGGQRYEQYF
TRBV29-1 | CSVDRVGGYTEAFF
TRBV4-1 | CASSQDEATDTQYF
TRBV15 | CATSRDRTAGGNSPLHF
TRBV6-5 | CASSSKDRGISYEQYF
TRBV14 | CASSHLPGEQFF
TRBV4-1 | CASSHPRGTGHTDTQYF
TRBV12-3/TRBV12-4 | CASSPQGTSTGTQYF
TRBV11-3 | CASSLGGQKNYGYTF
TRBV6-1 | CASSDGGLINEKLFF
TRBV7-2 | CASSAGTGSYEQYF
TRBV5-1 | CASSSRTSGRGNEQFF
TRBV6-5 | CASRYRDRIETQYF
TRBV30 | CAWSSISAGNSPLHF
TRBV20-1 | CSAVAGGPGETQYF
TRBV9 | CASSVNPSGRNEQYF
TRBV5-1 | CASSPLGEGYEQYF
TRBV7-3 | CASSRDRVDTEAFF
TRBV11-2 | CASSLNPGGSYEQYF